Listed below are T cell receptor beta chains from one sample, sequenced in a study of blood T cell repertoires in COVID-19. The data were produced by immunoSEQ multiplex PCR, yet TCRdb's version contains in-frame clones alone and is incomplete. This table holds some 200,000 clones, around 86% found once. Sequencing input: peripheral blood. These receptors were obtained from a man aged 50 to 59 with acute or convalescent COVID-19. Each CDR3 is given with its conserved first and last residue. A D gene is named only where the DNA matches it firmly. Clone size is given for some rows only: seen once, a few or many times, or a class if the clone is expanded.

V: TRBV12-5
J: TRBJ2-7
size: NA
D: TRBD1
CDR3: CASGPGQGALEQYF
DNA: TGTGCTAGTGGTCCGGGACAGGGGGCCCTCGAGCAGTACTTC

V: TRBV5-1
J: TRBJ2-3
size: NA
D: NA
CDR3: CASSLVSGTSTDTQYF
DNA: TGCGCCAGCAGCTTGGTGTCCGGGACTAGCACAGATACGCAGTATTTT

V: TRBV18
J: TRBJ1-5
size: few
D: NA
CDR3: CASSPQEGPQPQHF
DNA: TGTGCCAGCTCACCACAGGAGGGGCCTCAGCCCCAGCATTTT

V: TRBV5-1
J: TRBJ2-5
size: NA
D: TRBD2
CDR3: CASSRAGGYETQYF
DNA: TGCGCCAGCAGCAGAGCGGGGGGGTATGAGACCCAGTACTTC

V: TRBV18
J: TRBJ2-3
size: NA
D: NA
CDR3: CASSPGQDTQYF
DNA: TGTGCCAGCTCACCGGGGCAAGATACGCAGTATTTT

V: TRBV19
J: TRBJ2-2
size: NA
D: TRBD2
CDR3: CASNPLPSGGIFANTGELFF
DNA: TGTGCCAGTAACCCTCTCCCTAGCGGGGGAATTTTCGCGAACACCGGGGAGCTGTTTTTT

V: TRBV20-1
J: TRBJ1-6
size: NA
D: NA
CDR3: CSASSVRNNSPLHF
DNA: TGCAGTGCTAGTTCAGTCAGGAATAATTCACCCCTCCACTTT

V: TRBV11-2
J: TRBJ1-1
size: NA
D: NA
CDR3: CASSPQMNTEAFF
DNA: TGTGCCAGCAGCCCACAGATGAACACTGAAGCTTTCTTT

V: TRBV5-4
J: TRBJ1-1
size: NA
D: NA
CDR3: CASGPQGRATEAFF
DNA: TGTGCCAGCGGCCCACAGGGTAGGGCCACTGAAGCTTTCTTT

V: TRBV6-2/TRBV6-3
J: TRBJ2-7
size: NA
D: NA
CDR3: CASSRGTAGRRYEQYF
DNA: TGTGCCAGCAGCCGGGGGACAGCAGGGCGTCGGTACGAGCAGTACTTC

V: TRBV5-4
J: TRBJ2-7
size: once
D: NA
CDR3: CASRAGTSYEQYF
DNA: TGTGCCAGCAGGGCGGGGACCTCCTACGAGCAGTACTTC

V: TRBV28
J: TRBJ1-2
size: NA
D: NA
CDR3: CASSPRTWGYTF
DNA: TGTGCCAGCAGTCCCCGGACTTGGGGCTACACCTTC

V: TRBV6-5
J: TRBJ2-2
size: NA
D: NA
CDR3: CASSISRDTGELFF
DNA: TGTGCCAGCAGTATATCCCGGGACACCGGGGAGCTGTTTTTT

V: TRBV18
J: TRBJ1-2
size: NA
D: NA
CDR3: CASSPDKYGYTF
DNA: TGTGCCAGCTCACCGGACAAATATGGCTACACCTTC

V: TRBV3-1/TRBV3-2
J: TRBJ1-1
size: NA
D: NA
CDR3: CASSQVGAAEAFF
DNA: TGTGCCAGCAGCCAGGTCGGAGCTGCTGAAGCTTTCTTT